A selection of T cell receptor beta chains follows, all from one sample in a study of PD-1 blockade in classical Hodgkin lymphoma. TCRdb's copy holds only in-frame clones and misses some; the assay was immunoSEQ multiplex PCR. The sample includes about 39,000 clones, 77% of them seen just once. Sequencing used peripheral blood mononuclear cells (PBMCs), obtained before the fourth cycle of nivolumab. The receptors originated from a human donor with classical Hodgkin lymphoma. Both conserved end residues are part of each CDR3. A D gene is named only where the DNA matches it firmly. Not every row has a clone size; where given, it reads once, few, many or a size class.

D gene	J gene	clone size	V gene	CDR3 protein	CDR3 DNA
NA	TRBJ2-2	NA	TRBV7-2	CASSLVAANTGELFF	TGTGCCAGCAGCTTGGTCGCGGCGAACACCGGGGAGCTGTTTTTT
NA	TRBJ2-5	NA	TRBV6-5	CASGPQETQYF	TGTGCCAGCGGTCCACAAGAGACCCAGTACTTC
NA	TRBJ1-2	NA	TRBV7-6	CASSLGRQYGYTF	TGTGCCAGCAGCTTAGGTCGGCAGTATGGCTACACCTTC
TRBD1	TRBJ2-7	NA	TRBV5-1	CASSQGATYEQYF	TGCGCCAGCAGCCAGGGGGCGACCTACGAGCAGTACTTC
NA	TRBJ1-5	NA	TRBV19	CASTPAGGGQPQHF	TGTGCCAGTACTCCGGCGGGGGGGGGTCAGCCCCAGCATTTT
NA	TRBJ1-4	once	TRBV27	CASSLWQGTTNEKLFF	TGTGCCAGCAGTTTATGGCAGGGAACAACTAATGAAAAACTGTTTTTT
TRBD2	TRBJ2-7	NA	TRBV11-2	CASSTGGGAQYF	TGTGCCAGCAGCACCGGGGGGGGAGCGCAGTACTTC
NA	TRBJ1-6	few	TRBV9	CASSVESRSIHPLHF	TGTGCCAGCAGCGTAGAGAGCCGCTCAATTCACCCCCTCCACTTT
NA	TRBJ2-5	NA	TRBV20-1	CSARTQETQYF	TGCAGTGCTAGGACCCAAGAGACCCAGTACTTC
TRBD1	TRBJ1-1	NA	TRBV5-4	CASSFDRGNTEAFF	TGTGCCAGCAGCTTTGACAGGGGGAACACTGAAGCTTTCTTT
NA	TRBJ2-1	once	TRBV5-1	CASSLGGLESNEQFF	TGCGCCAGCAGCTTGGGGGGATTAGAGTCCAATGAGCAGTTCTTC
TRBD2	TRBJ2-1	few	TRBV6-4	CASSFLAGGINEQFF	TGTGCCAGCAGCTTCCTAGCGGGGGGGATCAATGAGCAGTTCTTC
NA	TRBJ1-2	NA	TRBV19	CASSAQRSNYGYTF	TGTGCCAGTAGTGCCCAAAGATCTAACTATGGCTACACCTTC
NA	TRBJ2-3	NA	TRBV11-3	CASSLETTDTQYF	TGTGCCAGCAGCTTAGAGACCACAGATACGCAGTATTTT
NA	TRBJ1-2	NA	TRBV2	CASSVTNYGYTF	TGTGCCAGCAGTGTGACTAACTATGGCTACACCTTC
TRBD1	TRBJ1-6	NA	TRBV19	CASSSRTGAGSPLHF	TGTGCCAGTAGTTCGCGGACAGGGGCTGGTTCACCCCTCCACTTT
NA	TRBJ2-7	NA	TRBV7-9	CASSLGPLSYEQYF	TGTGCCAGCAGCTTGGGGCCCCTCTCCTACGAGCAGTACTTC
NA	TRBJ2-4	few	TRBV11-2	CASSLGYHTRIQYF	TGTGCCAGCAGCTTAGGATACCATACGCGCATTCAGTACTTC
NA	TRBJ1-2	NA	TRBV5-4	CASSLPGLYGYTF	TGTGCCAGCAGCTTGCCAGGCCTCTATGGCTACACCTTC
NA	TRBJ1-2	once	TRBV28	CASSFSQSLYGYTF	TGTGCCAGCAGTTTCAGCCAGAGTCTCTATGGCTACACCTTC
NA	TRBJ1-4	NA	TRBV4-2	CASSPTERSQGPNEKLFF	TGTGCCAGCAGCCCGACCGAACGCTCTCAGGGGCCTAATGAAAAACTGTTTTTT
TRBD1	TRBJ2-1	NA	TRBV11-2	CASSINGQGRFNEQFF	TGTGCCAGCAGCATCAACGGACAGGGCCGCTTCAATGAGCAGTTCTTC
TRBD1	TRBJ1-1	NA	TRBV27	CASSTTGVPNTEAFF	TGTGCCAGCAGTACTACAGGGGTTCCTAACACTGAAGCTTTCTTT
NA	TRBJ2-7	few	TRBV10-3	CAIRHDSNFPYEQYF	TGTGCCATCAGGCACGACAGTAACTTTCCCTACGAGCAGTACTTC
TRBD1	TRBJ2-7	NA	TRBV27	CASSLRPGQPYEQYF	TGTGCCAGCAGTTTGCGTCCGGGACAGCCCTACGAGCAGTACTTC